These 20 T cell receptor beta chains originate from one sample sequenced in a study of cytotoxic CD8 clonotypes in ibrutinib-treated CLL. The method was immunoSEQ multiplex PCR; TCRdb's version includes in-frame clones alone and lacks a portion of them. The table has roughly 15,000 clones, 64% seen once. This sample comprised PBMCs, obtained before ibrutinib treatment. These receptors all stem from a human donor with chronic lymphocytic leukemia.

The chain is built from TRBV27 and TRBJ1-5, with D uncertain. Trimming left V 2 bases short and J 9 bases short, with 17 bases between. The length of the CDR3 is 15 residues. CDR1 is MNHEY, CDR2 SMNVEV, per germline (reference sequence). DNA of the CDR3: TGTGCCAGCAGTTTAAACCCAGCGGCCCTGACGCCCCAGCATTTT. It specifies CASSLNPAALTPQHF.

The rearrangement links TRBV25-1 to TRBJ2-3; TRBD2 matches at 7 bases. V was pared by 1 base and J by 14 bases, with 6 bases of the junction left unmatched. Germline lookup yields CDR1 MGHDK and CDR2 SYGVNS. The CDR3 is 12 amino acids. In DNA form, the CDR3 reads TGTGCCAGCAGTGAATTGGGGGACTACTGGTATTTT. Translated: CASSELGDYWYF.

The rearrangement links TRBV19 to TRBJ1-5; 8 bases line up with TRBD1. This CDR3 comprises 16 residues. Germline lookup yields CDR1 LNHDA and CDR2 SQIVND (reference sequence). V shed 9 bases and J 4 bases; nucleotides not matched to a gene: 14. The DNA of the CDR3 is TGTGCCAGCTTGGGCTTGGACAGGGCGAGAAATCAGCCCCAGCATTTT. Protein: CASLGLDRARNQPQHF.

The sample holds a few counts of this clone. In DNA, the CDR3 is TGTGCCAGCAGGAACAGGGGGAACACCGGGGAGCTGTTTTTT. Translation gives CASRNRGNTGELFF. The chain is built from TRBV2 and TRBJ2-2; 7 nucleotides align to TRBD1. The CDR3 has 14 residues. The germline gives CDR1 SNHLY, CDR2 FYNNEI. Germline trimming cut 6 bases from V and 1 base from J; bases unmatched to any gene: 2.

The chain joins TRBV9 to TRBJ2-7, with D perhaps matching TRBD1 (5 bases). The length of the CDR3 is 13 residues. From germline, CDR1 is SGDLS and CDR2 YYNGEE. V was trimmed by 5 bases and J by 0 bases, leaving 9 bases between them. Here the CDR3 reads CASRDDSSYEQYF. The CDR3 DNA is TGTGCCAGCAGGGATGACAGCTCCTACGAGCAGTACTTC.

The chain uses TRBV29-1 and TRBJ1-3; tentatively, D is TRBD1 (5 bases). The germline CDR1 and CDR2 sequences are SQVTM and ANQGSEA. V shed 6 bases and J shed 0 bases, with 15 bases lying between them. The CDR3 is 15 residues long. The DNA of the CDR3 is TGCAGCGTCGTGGGGGAGGTCAGCTCTGGAAACACCATATATTTT. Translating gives CSVVGEVSSGNTIYF.

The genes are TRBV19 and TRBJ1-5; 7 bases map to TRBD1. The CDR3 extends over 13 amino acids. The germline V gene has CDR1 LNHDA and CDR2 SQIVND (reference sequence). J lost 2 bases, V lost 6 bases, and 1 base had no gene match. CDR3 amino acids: CASRTGGNQPQHF. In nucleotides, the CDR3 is TGTGCCAGTAGAACAGGGGGCAATCAGCCCCAGCATTTT.

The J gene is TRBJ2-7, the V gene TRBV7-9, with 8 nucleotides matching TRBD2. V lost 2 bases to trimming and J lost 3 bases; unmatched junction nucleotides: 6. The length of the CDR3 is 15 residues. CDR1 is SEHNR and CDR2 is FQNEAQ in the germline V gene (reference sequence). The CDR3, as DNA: TGTGCCAGCAGCTTATTCGGGGGGGCATTCTACGAGCAGTACTTC. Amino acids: CASSLFGGAFYEQYF.

The CDR3 nucleotides are TGTGCCAGCAGCCAAGATTTGGACACTGAAGCTTTCTTT. Residues: CASSQDLDTEAFF. The chain is built from TRBV7-9 and TRBJ1-1; no firm D call. Germline V gives CDR1 SEHNR, CDR2 FQNEAQ (reference sequence). The CDR3 covers 13 residues. Trimming left V 5 bases short and J 3 bases short, with 10 bases between.

The DNA of the CDR3 is TGTGCCAGCACTGTGGGGAAGTCCGCTAACTATGGCTACACCTTC. Its protein is CASTVGKSANYGYTF. This chain links TRBV2 with TRBJ1-2; no reliable D call. V dropped 7 bases and J dropped 0 bases, with 15 bases sitting between them. This CDR3 region has 15 residues. Per germline, CDR1 SNHLY and CDR2 FYNNEI.

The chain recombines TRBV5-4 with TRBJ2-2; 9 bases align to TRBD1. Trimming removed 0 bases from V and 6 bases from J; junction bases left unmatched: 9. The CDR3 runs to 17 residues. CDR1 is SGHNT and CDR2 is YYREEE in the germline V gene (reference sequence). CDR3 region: CASSLGPGTGSSGELFF. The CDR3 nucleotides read TGTGCCAGCAGCTTGGGACCCGGGACAGGGTCGTCCGGGGAGCTGTTTTTT.

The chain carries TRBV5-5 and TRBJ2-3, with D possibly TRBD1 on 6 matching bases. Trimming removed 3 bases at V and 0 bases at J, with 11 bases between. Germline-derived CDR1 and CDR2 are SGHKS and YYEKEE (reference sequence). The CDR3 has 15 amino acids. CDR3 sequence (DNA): TGTGCCAGCAGCTCAGGGGTCTCTAGCACAGATACGCAGTATTTT. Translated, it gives CASSSGVSSTDTQYF.

In DNA, the CDR3 is TGTGCCAGCAGCTTGGTCGGGGAAGCTTCACCCCTCCACTTT. Encoded protein: CASSLVGEASPLHF. This chain links TRBV5-6 with TRBJ1-6, with unresolved D. The germline gives CDR1 SGHDT, CDR2 YYEEEE. Trimming shortened V by 0 bases and J by 9 bases, and 10 bases separated the two germline ends. The CDR3 has 14 residues.

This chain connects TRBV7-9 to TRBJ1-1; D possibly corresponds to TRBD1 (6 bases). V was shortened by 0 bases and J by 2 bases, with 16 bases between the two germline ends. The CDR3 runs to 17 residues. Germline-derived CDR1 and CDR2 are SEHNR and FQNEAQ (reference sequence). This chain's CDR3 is CASSLAFLGRGNTEAFF. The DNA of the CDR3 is TGTGCCAGCAGCTTAGCGTTCTTGGGCAGGGGAAACACTGAAGCTTTCTTT.

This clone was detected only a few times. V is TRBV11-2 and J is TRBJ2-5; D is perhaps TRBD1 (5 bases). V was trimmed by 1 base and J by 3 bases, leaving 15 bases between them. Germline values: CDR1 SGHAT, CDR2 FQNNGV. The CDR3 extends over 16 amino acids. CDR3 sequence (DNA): TGTGCCAGCAGCTTAGGCGACAGTCCTACCGAAGAGACCCAGTACTTC. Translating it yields CASSLGDSPTEETQYF. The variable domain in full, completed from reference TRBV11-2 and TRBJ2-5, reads EAGVAQSPRYKIIEKRQSVAFWCNPISGHATLYWYQQILGQGPKLLIQFQNNGVVDDSQLPKDRFSAERLKGVDSTLKIQPAKLEDSAVYLCASSLGDSPTEETQYFGPGTRLLVL.

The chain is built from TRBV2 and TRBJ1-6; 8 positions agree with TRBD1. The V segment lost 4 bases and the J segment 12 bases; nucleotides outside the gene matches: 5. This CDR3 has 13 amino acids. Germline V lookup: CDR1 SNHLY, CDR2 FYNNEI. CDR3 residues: CASSGQGPVPLHF. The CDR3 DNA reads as TGTGCCAGCAGTGGACAGGGGCCCGTACCCCTCCACTTT.

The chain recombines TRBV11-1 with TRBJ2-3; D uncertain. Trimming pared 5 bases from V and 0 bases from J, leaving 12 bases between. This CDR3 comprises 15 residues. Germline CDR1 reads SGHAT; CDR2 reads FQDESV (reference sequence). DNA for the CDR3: TGTGCCAGCAGCCCTTCCGTCCGAAGCACAGATACGCAGTATTTT. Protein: CASSPSVRSTDTQYF.

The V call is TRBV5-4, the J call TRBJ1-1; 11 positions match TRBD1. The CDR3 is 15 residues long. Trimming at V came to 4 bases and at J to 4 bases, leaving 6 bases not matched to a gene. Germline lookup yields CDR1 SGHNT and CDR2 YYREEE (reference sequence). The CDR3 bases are TGTGCCAGCAGCCGGGACAGGGGGGGGAGCACTGAAGCTTTCTTT. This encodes CASSRDRGGSTEAFF.

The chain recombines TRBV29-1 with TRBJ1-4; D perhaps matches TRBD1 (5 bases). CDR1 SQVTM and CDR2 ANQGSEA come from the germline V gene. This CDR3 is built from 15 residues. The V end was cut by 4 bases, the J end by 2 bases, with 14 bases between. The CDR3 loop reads CSVGGGTLTNEKLFF. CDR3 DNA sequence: TGCAGCGTTGGGGGAGGGACCCTGACTAATGAAAAACTGTTTTTT.

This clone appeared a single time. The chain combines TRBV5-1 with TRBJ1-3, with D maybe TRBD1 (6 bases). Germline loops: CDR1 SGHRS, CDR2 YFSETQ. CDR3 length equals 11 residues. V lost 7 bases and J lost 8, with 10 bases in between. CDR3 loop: CASSRGDTIYF. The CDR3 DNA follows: TGCGCCAGCTCCAGGGGAGACACCATATATTTT.